This TCR beta chain was documented in a study of shared clonotypes between healthy human individuals. Across the study: CD4 naive cells filled three plates per donor, CD4 memory three, CD8 naive two and CD8 memory one.

About this clone itself: Its antigen is not known.

Germline CDR1 is SGHRS and CDR2 is YFSETQ. This CDR3 has 16 residues. The ends were cut back, 0 bases at V and 1 base at J, with 13 bases in the middle. Whole-study findings and limits: What limited the represented genetic and exposure-history diversity was the small number of donors. Deeper or shallower sequencing was expected to change how clonotypes are shared among donors.

Source study methods: Owing to the provision of junction-only sequences devoid of quality scores by immunoSEQ, filtering differed. The assay was immunoSEQ multiplex PCR, and TCRdb's table has in-frame clones only and misses some. Clone size and the V and J calls come from that table; the DNA yielded D and trimming. The profile shows 550,000 to 650,000 clones, 95% to 96% of them singletons. CD8 cells regarded as naive lacked CD45RO, were positively chosen for CCR7, and omitted terminally differentiated effector memory CD45RA+ cells. This receptor was obtained from a woman in her thirties in good health. The specimen sequenced was naive CD8+ T cells sorted from blood. This sequence joins TRBV5-1 and TRBJ1-1; D perhaps matches TRBD1 (5 bases). The DNA for the CDR3 is TGCGCCAGCAGCTTGGCCGCAGGGCGCGGGAACACTGAAGCTTTCTTT. It codes for CASSLAAGRGNTEAFF.